A selection of T cell receptor beta chains follows, all from one sample in a study of T cells expressing NK-cell markers. TCRdb reprocessed the 5' RACE reads, keeping one entry per CDR3 protein, no DNA. The sample totals about 150,000 distinct CDR3 sequences; its top ten clones hold about 39%. Specimen: blood T cells: a sorted CD56 or NKG2C T cell subset, CD4+ or CD8+ T cells, or bulk PBMC T cells (not recorded which). These receptors were obtained from a woman between 50 and 59 years old in good health. The CDR3 runs from the conserved cysteine through the conserved F or W.

cdr3_length: 15
j_call: TRBJ2-1
v_call: TRBV15
cdr3_aa: CATSKDRGPDNEQFF

cdr3_length: 14
j_call: TRBJ2-7
v_call: TRBV7-6
cdr3_aa: CASTPRGLSYEQYF

cdr3_length: 15
j_call: TRBJ2-1
v_call: TRBV6-2/TRBV6-3
cdr3_aa: CASSLPPVGGDEQFF

cdr3_length: 13
j_call: TRBJ2-1
v_call: TRBV20-1
cdr3_aa: CSAGLAGGDEQFF

cdr3_length: 14
j_call: TRBJ1-2
v_call: TRBV29-1
cdr3_aa: CTVRGRGRRRGYTF

cdr3_length: 15
j_call: TRBJ2-5
v_call: TRBV12-3/TRBV12-4
cdr3_aa: CASRPAAFKEETQYF

cdr3_length: 12
j_call: TRBJ2-1
v_call: TRBV6-1
cdr3_aa: CASMGQAYEQFF

cdr3_length: 15
j_call: TRBJ1-4
v_call: TRBV7-9
cdr3_aa: CASSPQGAEDEKLFF

cdr3_length: 13
j_call: TRBJ2-5
v_call: TRBV5-1
cdr3_aa: CASSLYQGETQYF

cdr3_length: 16
j_call: TRBJ1-1
v_call: TRBV7-9
cdr3_aa: CASSSPKDTTNTEAFF

cdr3_length: 15
j_call: TRBJ2-1
v_call: TRBV12-5
cdr3_aa: CASTWETTRRDEQFF

cdr3_length: 11
j_call: TRBJ2-7
v_call: TRBV30
cdr3_aa: CALTVSYEQYF

cdr3_length: 19
j_call: TRBJ2-3
v_call: TRBV11-2
cdr3_aa: CASSVPGTSGRALADTQYF

cdr3_length: 11
j_call: TRBJ2-1
v_call: TRBV4-1
cdr3_aa: CAVTSGGEQFF

cdr3_length: 11
j_call: TRBJ1-1
v_call: TRBV4-1
cdr3_aa: CASSKGTEAFF

cdr3_length: 12
j_call: TRBJ2-7
v_call: TRBV28
cdr3_aa: CASSSVSYEQYF

cdr3_length: 18
j_call: TRBJ2-1
v_call: TRBV12-3/TRBV12-4
cdr3_aa: CASSSNLVIRHSYNEQFF

cdr3_length: 17
j_call: TRBJ1-1
v_call: TRBV12-3/TRBV12-4
cdr3_aa: CASRQFKSEGLDTEAFF

cdr3_length: 13
j_call: TRBJ2-2
v_call: TRBV15
cdr3_aa: CATSKDRGGELFF

cdr3_length: 14
j_call: TRBJ2-3
v_call: TRBV18
cdr3_aa: CASSPVDRADTQYF

cdr3_length: 15
j_call: TRBJ2-7
v_call: TRBV4-2
cdr3_aa: CASSQDVGLAREQYF

cdr3_length: 12
j_call: TRBJ2-1
v_call: TRBV29-1
cdr3_aa: CSVWGTNNEQFF

cdr3_length: 16
j_call: TRBJ2-7
v_call: TRBV7-9
cdr3_aa: CASSPLLAGAPYEQYF